One and the same sample provided the 25 T cell receptor beta chains below, sequenced in a study of TIL therapy for anti-PD-1-resistant metastatic lung cancer. The libraries were made with immunoSEQ v3. This table comes from immunoSEQ multiplex PCR, and its TCRdb copy is limited to in-frame clones, with some not included. The table includes some 57,000 clones, more than 75% detected once. Time point here: pre-treatment sample, taken before nivolumab and TIL therapy. Material: blood, obtained at baseline. Source of these receptors: a person aged 25-85 years with non-small cell lung cancer.

The chain employs TRBV18 and TRBJ1-5; D ambiguous. CDR1 is KGHSH, CDR2 LQKENI, per germline. Trimming stripped 3 bases from V and 7 bases from J, with 7 bases between. This CDR3 spans 12 amino acids. CDR3 region: CASSPPGQPQHF. The CDR3 DNA reads as TGTGCCAGCTCACCTCCGGGGCAGCCCCAGCATTTT.

J is TRBJ1-2 and V is TRBV11-2; possible D gene TRBD1, 5 bases. The CDR3 totals 16 residues. The V gene lost 1 base and the J gene lost 0 bases, with 12 bases spanning the gap. The germline gives CDR1 SGHAT, CDR2 FQNNGV. CDR3 sequence reads: CASSLGGTGANYGYTF. The DNA for the CDR3 is TGTGCCAGCAGCTTAGGGGGGACGGGAGCTAACTATGGCTACACCTTC.

In DNA form, the CDR3 reads TGTGCCAGCAGCTTAGCCGGCTACTCCTACGAGCAGTACTTC. Protein: CASSLAGYSYEQYF. V gene TRBV7-2 combines with J gene TRBJ2-7; D gene uncertain. V dropped 0 bases and J dropped 0 bases, with 6 bases sitting between them. The CDR3 length is 14 residues. The germline gives CDR1 SGHTA, CDR2 FQGNSA.

This clone was observed a handful of times. This chain connects TRBV18 to TRBJ1-1; no firm D call. The CDR3 is 15 amino acids. Germline CDR1 is KGHSH and CDR2 is LQKENI. Trimming left V 1 base short and J 0 bases short, with 9 bases between. CDR3 amino acids: CASSPLAEMNTEAFF. The CDR3 DNA sequence: TGTGCCAGCTCACCACTGGCAGAAATGAACACTGAAGCTTTCTTT.

The gene calls are TRBV9 and TRBJ2-7, with 8 bases lining up with TRBD1. This CDR3 contains 16 residues. V lost 3 bases and J lost 3; bases outside the gene matches: 11. CDR1 is SGDLS and CDR2 is YYNGEE in the germline V gene. CDR3: CASSARDRSVIYEQYF. CDR3 bases: TGTGCCAGCAGCGCCCGGGACAGGAGTGTTATCTACGAGCAGTACTTC.

A note on this clone: A junction boundary mismatches the germline segment, possibly from a read error. The chain employs TRBV6-5 and TRBJ2-1; TRBD2 matches 7 bases. Germline values: CDR1 MNHEY, CDR2 SVGAGI. The CDR3 consists of 13 residues. The CDR3 sequence is CASSDSGGRSPFF. CDR3 DNA sequence: TGTGCCAGCAGTGACTCGGGCGGGAGATCTCCGTTCTTC.

This clone appeared once. The V gene is TRBV15, the J gene TRBJ2-6; D assignment may be TRBD1 or TRBD2 (5 bases each). The CDR3 is made up of 18 amino acids. Looked up from germline, CDR1 is LNHNV and CDR2 is YYDKDF (reference sequence). Trimming took off 0 bases at V and 2 bases at J, with 14 bases between the two ends. This CDR3 is CATSRDWVMGAGANVLTF. In DNA form, the CDR3 reads TGTGCCACCAGCAGAGATTGGGTTATGGGGGCTGGGGCCAACGTCCTGACTTTC.

This clone occurred a few times. V and J are TRBV5-1 and TRBJ1-2; 9 bases align to TRBD1. The CDR3 has 15 amino acids. Losses at the gene ends were 4 bases for V and 7 bases for J; bases not matched to a gene: 11. Looked up from germline, CDR1 is SGHRS and CDR2 is YFSETQ. The CDR3 sequence is CASSVAPGQGPGYTF. CDR3 DNA sequence: TGCGCCAGCAGCGTAGCTCCGGGACAGGGCCCTGGCTACACCTTC.

V usage is TRBV10-3 and J usage is TRBJ1-2; D unresolved. Germline assignment: CDR1 ENHRY and CDR2 SYGVKD. V lost 4 bases to trimming and J lost 5 bases, with 5 bases between them. This CDR3 contains 11 residues. CDR3 nucleotides: TGTGCCATCAGTGGTGCGTATGGCTACACCTTC. It specifies CAISGAYGYTF.

The chain couples TRBV5-5 to TRBJ1-6, with a weak D call TRBD1 (5 bases). The CDR3 totals 15 residues. Per the germline V gene, CDR1 is SGHKS and CDR2 is YYEKEE (reference sequence). V lost 0 bases and J 6 bases, leaving 10 bases between the germline ends. The CDR3 sequence is CASSLGQGINSPLHF. The CDR3 nucleotides are TGTGCCAGCAGCTTGGGGCAGGGAATTAATTCACCCCTCCACTTT.

The chain employs TRBV2 and TRBJ2-1, with 8 positions matching TRBD2. Germline loops: CDR1 SNHLY, CDR2 FYNNEI. The V segment lost 6 bases and the J segment 11 bases; nucleotides outside the gene matches: 12. The CDR3 has 14 amino acids. The CDR3 DNA follows: TGTGCCAGCAGGGCAGGGGCTCTAGCGGGCCAGCAGTTCTTC. Translation: CASRAGALAGQQFF. The variable domain in full, completed from reference TRBV2 and TRBJ2-1, reads EPEVTQTPSHQVTQMGQEVILRCVPISNHLYFYWYRQILGQKVEFLVSFYNNEISEKSEIFDDQFSVERPDGSNFTLKIRSTKLEDSAMYFCASRAGALAGQQFFGPGTRLTVL.

CDR3 sequence: CASSPLKPEKLFF. CDR3 bases: TGTGCCAGCTCACCACTAAAACCGGAAAAACTGTTTTTT. V gene TRBV18 combines with J gene TRBJ1-4, with D hard to call. The CDR3 length is 13 residues. Trimming pared 1 base from V and 8 bases from J, leaving 8 bases between. The germline CDR1 and CDR2 sequences are KGHSH and LQKENI.

The chain combines TRBV6-1 with TRBJ2-1, with 9 bases identical to TRBD1. The length of the CDR3 is 15 residues. Germline V gives CDR1 MNHNS, CDR2 SASEGT. V dropped 1 base and J dropped 2; count of bases not matched to a gene: 0. The CDR3 region is CASSEGTGAYNEQFF. CDR3 DNA sequence: TGTGCCAGCAGTGAAGGGACAGGGGCCTACAATGAGCAGTTCTTC.

The genes are TRBV19 and TRBJ1-3, with TRBD1 matching over 8 bases. The germline gives CDR1 LNHDA, CDR2 SQIVND (reference sequence). The CDR3 sequence is 16 residues long. Losses at the gene ends were 8 bases for V and 0 bases for J; bases not matched to a gene: 9. CDR3 sequence: CASRDPGQVSGNTIYF. CDR3 bases: TGTGCCAGTCGGGATCCGGGACAGGTCTCTGGAAACACCATATATTTT.

The DNA of the CDR3 is TGTGCCAGTAGTATAGAAGGGCTCGGACAGTTCTTC. Amino acids: CASSIEGLGQFF. The chain links TRBV19 to TRBJ2-1, with D unresolved. Between the trimmed V and J ends, which lost 0 bases and 13 bases, there was a span of 10 bases. CDR3 size: 12 residues. Per germline, CDR1 LNHDA and CDR2 SQIVND (reference sequence).

The V and J genes are TRBV27 and TRBJ1-1; 7 bases fit TRBD1. Germline values: CDR1 MNHEY, CDR2 SMNVEV (reference sequence). The CDR3 loop spans 15 amino acids. V was clipped by 5 bases and J by 4 bases; unmatched bases: 10. CDR3: CASSNHRQGGTEAFF. The CDR3 region has the DNA TGTGCCAGCAGTAACCACCGACAGGGAGGCACTGAAGCTTTCTTT.

The rearrangement links TRBV19 to TRBJ2-7, with D maybe TRBD1 (6 bases). Per germline, CDR1 LNHDA and CDR2 SQIVND (reference sequence). V was shortened by 5 bases and J by 4 bases, with 9 bases between the two germline ends. The length of the CDR3 is 12 residues. CDR3 bases: TGTGCCAGTAGTCCCCAGGGGTACGAGCAGTACTTC. It specifies CASSPQGYEQYF.

The chain uses TRBV7-8 and TRBJ2-6; the match to TRBD1 covers 8 bases. Germline CDR1 SGHVS, CDR2 FQNEAQ. The ends lost 0 bases at V and 4 bases at J; junction bases unmatched: 11. This CDR3 is 19 amino acids long. CDR3 coding DNA: TGTGCCAGCAGCTTAGCCACTTGGACAGGGATGAGAGGGGCCAACGTCCTGACTTTC. It yields the protein CASSLATWTGMRGANVLTF.

V usage is TRBV9 and J usage is TRBJ1-1; unclear D gene. The V and J ends lost 1 base and 1 base respectively, with 8 bases between them. The CDR3 is made up of 14 amino acids. CDR1 is SGDLS and CDR2 is YYNGEE in the germline V gene. In DNA form, the CDR3 reads TGTGCCAGCAGCGTATCGGGAACGAACACTGAAGCTTTCTTT. Its translation is CASSVSGTNTEAFF.

V gene TRBV4-2 combines with J gene TRBJ2-7; D perhaps matches TRBD2 (5 bases). V was pared by 0 bases and J by 3 bases, with 12 bases between. CDR1 is LGHNA, CDR2 YNFKEQ, per germline. The CDR3 has 15 amino acids. The CDR3 bases are TGTGCCAGCAGCCAAGATGCGGGCTATATCTACGAGCAGTACTTC. Protein product: CASSQDAGYIYEQYF.

Worth noting for this clone: The junction departs from the called germline gene at one end, perhaps through a read error. The chain is built from TRBV6-1 and TRBJ1-5, with TRBD1 matching over 7 bases. This CDR3 region has 14 residues. Per the germline V gene, CDR1 is MNHNS and CDR2 is SASEGT. The CDR3 region has the DNA TGTGCCAGCACTGAAGGACAGGACGCTTCGCCCCAGCATTTT. This translates into CASTEGQDASPQHF.

This chain joins TRBV5-1 and TRBJ1-1, with no clear D. The CDR3 is made up of 11 amino acids. CDR1 SGHRS and CDR2 YFSETQ come from the germline V gene. The V gene lost 1 base and the J gene lost 8 bases, with 6 bases spanning the gap. In DNA form, the CDR3 reads TGCGCCAGCAGCTTGAATGACGAAGCTTTCTTT. Encoded protein: CASSLNDEAFF. Variable domain in full (rest from reference TRBV5-1 and TRBJ1-1): KAGVTQTPRYLIKTRGQQVTLSCSPISGHRSVSWYQQTPGQGLQFLFEYFSETQRNKGNFPGRFSGRQFSNSRSEMNVSTLELGDSALYLCASSLNDEAFFGQGTRLTVV.

This chain uses TRBV27 with TRBJ2-3; possible D gene TRBD2, 5 bases. The CDR3 totals 14 residues. Trimming took 5 bases from V and 0 from J, leaving 9 bases between them. Per the germline V gene, CDR1 is MNHEY and CDR2 is SMNVEV (reference sequence). The CDR3 DNA sequence: TGTGCCAGCAGTCTAGCTTTCAGCACAGATACGCAGTATTTT. Protein sequence: CASSLAFSTDTQYF.

The chain uses TRBV7-2 and TRBJ2-3; 7 positions agree with TRBD2. The CDR3 runs 12 residues. V shed 7 bases, J shed 8 bases, and the junction held 6 bases outside the gene matches. Germline V gives CDR1 SGHTA, CDR2 FQGNSA. CDR3 amino acids: CASTPSGGTQYF. The CDR3 DNA follows: TGTGCCAGCACCCCCTCGGGAGGTACGCAGTATTTT.

The chain employs TRBV4-2 and TRBJ2-4; the match to TRBD2 covers 10 bases. Trimming cost V 1 base and J 8 bases; bases outside gene matches: 11. The CDR3 spans 17 residues. Germline V gene sequence: CDR1 LGHNA, CDR2 YNFKEQ. The DNA of the CDR3 is TGTGCCAGCAGCCAAGCCCTCTTCGCAGCGGGGGGGGACATTCAGTACTTC. Protein: CASSQALFAAGGDIQYF.